This TCR beta chain was retrieved from a study of blood T cell repertoires in COVID-19. Study-wide background: The origin of the acute and convalescent COVID-19 samples was the United States, Italy and Spain. Nucleic acid was either cDNA or gDNA, and it came from T cells, B-cell-depleted T cells, or PBMCs.

This CDR3 is built from 16 residues. The V end lost 1 base, the J end lost 3 bases, and 16 bases lay between the germline ends. Germline CDR1 is SGHTA and CDR2 is FQGNSA. Source study methods: Estimation of nucleated cell counts relied on the amplification of reference gene primers. The table came from immunoSEQ multiplex PCR; TCRdb's copy has only in-frame clones and leaves some out. The V and J calls and clone size come from that table; D and trimming were worked out from the DNA. The sample carries 75,000 to 80,000 clones, roughly 90% recorded once. This TCR derives from a human donor in a cohort sampled during active COVID-19. The J gene is TRBJ2-7, the V gene TRBV7-2; D not certain. Specimen: peripheral blood. In DNA, the CDR3 is TGTGCCAGCAGCTTAGGGGCCCTCCAAGTAGGCTACGAGCAGTACTTC. Translated: CASSLGALQVGYEQYF.